This T cell receptor beta chain was profiled in a study of T cell changes during pregnancy in multiple sclerosis. Generated by immunoSEQ multiplex PCR, the TCRdb table keeps only in-frame clones and is missing some. The profile covers approximately 68,000 clones, with 91% appearing a single time and 1.4% taken by the ten largest. The sequencing here drew on peripheral blood, taken in the second trimester of pregnancy. This sequence was found in a female donor with multiple sclerosis, enrolled in a pregnancy study.

The CDR3 bases are TGTGCCAGCAGCCCCGGTGGGGGCCATCAGCCCCAGCATTTT. Translated: CASSPGGGHQPQHF. The genes are TRBV28 and TRBJ1-5; D might be TRBD1 (6 bases). The ends were cut back, 6 bases at V and 5 bases at J, with 14 bases in the middle. The CDR3 covers 14 residues. Germline CDR1 reads MDHEN; CDR2 reads SYDVKM.